This TCR beta chain is drawn from a study of T cells in Graves' hyperthyroidism and ophthalmopathy. Amplified TCR beta CDR3 regions derived from RNA transcripts. First-round RT-PCR of the TCR CDR3 relied on the HTBI primer set. TCRdb redid the calling of the multiplex PCR reads with MiXCR, one entry per CDR3 protein. The sample has fewer than 550,000 distinct CDR3 sequences, around a quarter seen once; the top ten hold roughly 10%. This clonotype was recorded only once. Its antigen is as yet unknown. The study, taken as a whole, reports: Blood also carried most thyroid clonotypes expanded above 0.001.

The CDR3 is 11 amino acids. CDR1 is SQVTM and CDR2 is ANQGSEA in the germline V gene. The V and J ends lost 7 bases and 11 bases respectively, with 17 bases between them. The genes are TRBV29-1 and TRBJ1-1; D unclear. Sequencing used blood. This clonotype was sampled from a woman in her twenties or thirties with Graves' ophthalmopathy. The CDR3 DNA reads as TGCAGCGCGGAGGAAGACTTGGGGGCTTTCTTT. Translating gives CSAEEDLGAFF.